This T cell receptor beta chain was sequenced in a study of OX40 agonist ivuxolimab in advanced cancers. Overall study: The study enrolled dose-escalation patients with hepatocellular carcinoma, melanoma, renal cell or head and neck cancer. Under the entry rules, prior anti-PD-1, anti-PD-L1 or anti-CTLA-4 therapy was allowed, and about 40% had some.

TCRdb's table, derived via immunoSEQ multiplex PCR, lists solely in-frame clones and lacks some. The repertoire has approximately 58,000 clones, roughly 84% of them found once; the top ten carry approximately 4.5%. This CDR3 is built from 14 residues. Germline V CDR1 and CDR2: SGHNT, YENEEA. The ends were cut back, 5 bases at V and 3 bases at J, with 10 bases in the middle. The TCR comes from an adult with an advanced solid tumor such as melanoma, head and neck, liver or kidney cancer. The sequences come from CD4+ or CD8+ T cells sorted from blood, collected in a trial of the OX40 agonist ivuxolimab. The chain links TRBV11-3 to TRBJ2-2, with a weak D call TRBD2 (7 bases). The CDR3 bases are TGTGCCAGCAGCACAGGGAGGGACACCGGGGAGCTGTTTTTT. It codes for CASSTGRDTGELFF.